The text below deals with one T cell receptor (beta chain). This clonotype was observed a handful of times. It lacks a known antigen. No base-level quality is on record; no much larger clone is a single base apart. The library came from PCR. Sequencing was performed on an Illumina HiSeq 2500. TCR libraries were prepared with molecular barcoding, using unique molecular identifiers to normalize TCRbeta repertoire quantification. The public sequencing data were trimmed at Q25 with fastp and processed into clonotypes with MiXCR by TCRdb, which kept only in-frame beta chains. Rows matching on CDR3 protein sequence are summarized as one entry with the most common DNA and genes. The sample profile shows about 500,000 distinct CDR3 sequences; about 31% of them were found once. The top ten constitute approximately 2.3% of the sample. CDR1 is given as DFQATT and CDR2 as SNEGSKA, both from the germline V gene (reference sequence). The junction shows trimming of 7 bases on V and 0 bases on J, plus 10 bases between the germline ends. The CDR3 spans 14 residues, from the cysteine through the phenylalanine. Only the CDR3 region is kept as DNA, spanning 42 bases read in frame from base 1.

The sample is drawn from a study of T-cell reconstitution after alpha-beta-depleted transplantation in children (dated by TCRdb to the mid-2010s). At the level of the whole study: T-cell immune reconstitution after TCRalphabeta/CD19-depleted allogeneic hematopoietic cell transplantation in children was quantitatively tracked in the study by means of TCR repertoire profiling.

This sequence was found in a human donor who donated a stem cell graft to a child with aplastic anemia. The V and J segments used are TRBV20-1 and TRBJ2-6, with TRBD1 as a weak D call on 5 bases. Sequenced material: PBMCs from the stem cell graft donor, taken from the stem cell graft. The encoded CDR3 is CSVIQGSGANVLTF. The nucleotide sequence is TGCAGTGTTATCCAGGGCTCTGGGGCCAACGTCCTGACTTTC.